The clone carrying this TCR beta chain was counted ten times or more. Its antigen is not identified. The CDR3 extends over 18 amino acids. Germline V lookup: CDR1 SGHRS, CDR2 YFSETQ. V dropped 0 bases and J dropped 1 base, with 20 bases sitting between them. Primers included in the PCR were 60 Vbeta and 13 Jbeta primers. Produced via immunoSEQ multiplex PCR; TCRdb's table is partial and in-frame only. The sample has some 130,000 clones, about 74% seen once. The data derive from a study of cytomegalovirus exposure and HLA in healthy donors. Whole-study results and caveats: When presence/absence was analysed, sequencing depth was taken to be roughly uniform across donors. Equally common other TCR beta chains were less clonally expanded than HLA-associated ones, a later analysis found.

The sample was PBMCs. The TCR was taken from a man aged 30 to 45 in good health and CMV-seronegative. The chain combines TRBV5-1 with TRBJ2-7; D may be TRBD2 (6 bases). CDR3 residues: CASSLGPISGEGSYEQYF. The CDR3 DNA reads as TGCGCCAGCAGCTTGGGGCCTATTTCGGGGGAAGGTTCCTACGAGCAGTACTTC.